This T cell receptor (beta chain) was recovered during a study of T cells in Graves' hyperthyroidism and ophthalmopathy (dated by TCRdb to the late 2010s). Background for the entire study: Peripheral blood was sampled at the time of initial diagnosis, prior to any treatment. A discovery cohort of about 95 patients, 43 with Graves' ophthalmopathy and 57 with stable Graves' hyperthyroidism, was used to find distinguishing TCR V-J signatures. Prospective prediction of ophthalmopathy was tested in an independent validation cohort consisting of roughly 19 hyperthyroidism patients and about 17 patients who later progressed to ophthalmopathy. In roughly six Graves' hyperthyroidism patients, the study also compared T-cell repertoires from thyroid tissue with T-cell repertoires from blood. The 95 to 100 discovery patients were randomly divided into training and test sets at a 7:3 ratio. According to the paper, TCR Vbeta CDR3 sequencing was carried out on approximately 140 peripheral blood samples, which came from under 50 ophthalmopathy, under 85 hyperthyroidism and approximately 17 progressor patients. Once sampling was done, hyperthyroidism patients were given methimazole at a starting dose of 30 mg daily, whereas ophthalmopathy patients were given high-dose intravenous methylprednisolone. Here is what the overall study found, with its caveats: In validation, the model predicted progression to ophthalmopathy with roughly 66% sensitivity and about 72% specificity, a median of approximately 6.5 months before onset. Ophthalmopathy was separated from stable hyperthyroidism by a 13 V-J signature model, with approximately 86% sensitivity and about 81% specificity obtained in cross-validation and 80%/75% obtained in testing. Most expanded thyroid clonotypes (frequency above 0.001) were also detected in blood, a finding suggesting that blood repertoires may reflect thyroid immune responses. Sample size was not statistically predetermined, and investigators were not blinded to group allocation.

Amplification of TCR beta CDR3 regions was carried out from RNA transcripts. For the first round of RT-PCR on the TCR CDR3, the HTBI primer set was used together with the Qiagen OneStep RT-PCR kit. A second multiplex PCR round built the libraries, followed by size selection and purification. Paired-end sequencing of the libraries was performed with 100 bp reads on an Illumina HiSeq2000. The paper's processing steps were these. Raw data were processed with SOAPnuke, discarding reads with adapters, uncalled bases, mean Phred below 15, or no exact constant-primer or identifier match. COPE v1.2.5 was used to merge the high-quality paired reads, and each unique nucleotide sequence was defined as a clonotype. MiTCR v1.1 was used to align the clonotypes against IMGT TRBV, TRBD and TRBJ reference segments. Only V-J combinations with frequency above 0.0001, covering 99.2% of repertoires, were analysed. A TCS score was defined as the ratio of F50 (clonal expansion) to E x V (chaos), with BLOSUM62-based TCRdist applied between CDR3 peptides within each V-J. Welch's t-statistics and random forest reduced around 520 V-J features to fewer than 15, which were used in a naive Bayes classifier (R e1071). TCRdb passed the public sequencing reads through fastp at Q25 and MiXCR, retaining productive beta sequences. Identical CDR3 proteins give one entry, which carries the most common genes and DNA. The V and J calls and clone size are TCRdb's, not the authors'. For this sample the table gives roughly 500,000 distinct CDR3 sequences, of which about 24% were detected only once. The ten most abundant clones make up about 10% of the sample.

The CDR3 runs 14 residues from the cysteine to the phenylalanine. Left in the record is the CDR3 DNA by itself, 42 bases read in frame from the first base. CDR1 and CDR2 are drawn from the germline V gene: MGHDK, SYGVNS. Trimming at the junction amounts to 3 bases on V and 4 bases on J, and the germline ends lie 12 bases apart. Many counts were recorded for this clonotype. Its antigen remains unidentified. Nothing much larger sits one base from this clone, and base qualities are not available. Ophthalmopathy patients had moderately to severely active disease, Clinical Activity Score of at least 3, NOSPECS grade of at least 4, and duration under 3 months. Exclusion was applied to patients with uncontrolled infections, other autoimmune diseases, pregnancy or lactation. Diagnoses were based on clinical symptoms, serum thyroxine and TRAb, thyroid ultrasound and orbital computed tomography. PBMCs were isolated from about 10 ml of fresh peripheral blood by Ficoll-Paque density gradient centrifugation. Total RNA was extracted using Trizol reagent, and RNA quality was assessed on an Agilent 2100 Bioanalyzer.

The receptor chain draws on TRBV25-1 and TRBJ1-1; the D gene is perhaps TRBD1, on 5 matching bases. This sequence originates from a woman aged 30 to 39 with Graves' ophthalmopathy. The specimen sequenced was blood. For the CDR3, the sequence is CASSDPGYGTEAFF. In nucleotide form, the sequence is TGTGCCAGCAGTGACCCAGGGTACGGCACTGAAGCTTTCTTT. With the rest looked up from the reference TRBV25-1 and TRBJ1-1 genes rather than sequenced, the full variable domain is EADIYQTPRYLVIGTGKKITLECSQTMGHDKMYWYQQDPGMELHLIHYSYGVNSTEKGDLSSESTVSRIRTEHFPLTLESARPSHTSQYLCASSDPGYGTEAFFGQGTRLTVV.